This T cell receptor beta chain comes out of a study of T-cell reconstitution after alpha-beta-depleted transplantation in children. CDR3 length equals 13 residues. Germline CDR1 LGHNA, CDR2 YSLEER. V was clipped by 2 bases and J by 3 bases, with 8 bases between them. The TCRbeta library was prepared with unique molecular identifiers. A single record per CDR3 protein comes from TCRdb applying MiXCR to the PCR reads. The table lists some 550,000 distinct CDR3 sequences, more than 20% of them singletons. There are a few counts of this clonotype. This sequence originates from a boy younger than two who had a stem cell transplant for acute myeloid leukemia, so the T cells may come from the graft donor. Sequenced here: PBMCs, mostly from graft donor cells, sampled 360 days after TCRalphabeta/CD19-depleted stem cell transplant. The V call is TRBV4-3, the J call TRBJ2-7; no definite D call. CDR3 DNA: TGCGCCAGCAGCCAAAGACATAACTACGAGCAGTACTTC. This codes for CASSQRHNYEQYF.